The 21 T cell receptor beta chains below all came from one sample that was sequenced in a study of siplizumab effects on memory and regulatory T cells. Using immunoSEQ multiplex PCR, the repertoire was profiled, and TCRdb retains in-frame clones only, with some absent. The top ten hold about 15% of the sample, which has about 87,000 clones, 85% to 90% seen once. The sequencing sample was made of CD4+ T cells sorted from blood. These receptors were obtained from a human donor in good health.

V gene TRBV10-3 combines with J gene TRBJ1-1; D ambiguous. This CDR3 is built from 16 residues. V shed 3 bases and J shed 1 base, with 15 bases lying between them. Germline V CDR1 and CDR2: ENHRY, SYGVKD. The CDR3 DNA sequence: TGTGCCATCAGTGACAGGCCGCCAGGAGGGAACACTGAAGCTTTCTTT. Protein product: CAISDRPPGGNTEAFF.

The gene calls are TRBV27 and TRBJ2-1; D possibly corresponds to TRBD1 (6 bases). The germline CDR1 and CDR2 sequences are MNHEY and SMNVEV (reference sequence). The V gene lost 1 base and the J gene lost 4 bases, with 29 bases spanning the gap. This CDR3 region has 21 residues. The CDR3 spells CASSLLRFFGGSGGPYNEQFF. CDR3 bases: TGTGCCAGCAGTTTATTGAGGTTTTTTGGGGGATCTGGGGGCCCGTACAATGAGCAGTTCTTC.

The chain is built from TRBV30 and TRBJ1-4; 10 bases are a match to TRBD1. Germline CDR1 GTSNPN, CDR2 SVGIG (reference sequence). This CDR3 is 15 amino acids long. With V trimmed by 2 bases and J by 5 bases, 5 bases remained unmatched. The chain's CDR3 is CAWSLGTGENEKLFF. In nucleotides, the CDR3 is TGTGCCTGGAGTCTAGGGACAGGGGAGAATGAAAAACTGTTTTTT.

The chain combines TRBV11-3 with TRBJ2-3; TRBD2 matches at 8 bases. CDR1 SGHNT and CDR2 YENEEA come from the germline V gene. The length of the CDR3 is 14 residues. The J segment lost 1 base and the V segment lost 5 bases, leaving 2 bases of the junction unmatched. DNA for the CDR3: TGTGCCAGCAGCATGGGACTAGGCACAGATACGCAGTATTTT. Translated: CASSMGLGTDTQYF. The entire variable domain, with the rest obtained from reference TRBV11-3 and TRBJ2-3, is as follows: EAGVVQSPRYKIIEKKQPVAFWCNPISGHNTLYWYLQNLGQGPELLIRYENEEAVDDSQLPKDRFSAERLKGVDSTLKIQPAELGDSAVYLCASSMGLGTDTQYFGPGTRLTVL.

The chain employs TRBV15 and TRBJ2-2, with 7 bases identical to TRBD1. V shed 6 bases, J shed 1 base, and the junction held 5 bases outside the gene matches. CDR3 length: 15 residues. Germline CDR1 reads LNHNV; CDR2 reads YYDKDF (reference sequence). In DNA, the CDR3 is TGTGCCACCAGGGAACAGGGGTGGAACACCGGGGAGCTGTTTTTT. Translated: CATREQGWNTGELFF.

V gene TRBV6-4 combines with J gene TRBJ1-1, with 7 bases fitting TRBD1. CDR1 is MRHNA and CDR2 is SNTAGT in the germline V gene. This CDR3 has 16 residues. Trimming cost V 7 bases and J 6 bases; bases outside gene matches: 17. DNA for the CDR3: TGTGCCAGCACCACGACAGGGAACCCCATAAGGCCTGAAGCTTTCTTT. This sequence encodes CASTTTGNPIRPEAFF.

There are a few counts of this clone. This chain joins TRBV7-9 and TRBJ1-2; 8 bases align to TRBD1. The germline gives CDR1 SEHNR, CDR2 FQNEAQ (reference sequence). Trimming at V came to 2 bases and at J to 10 bases, leaving 6 bases not matched to a gene. The CDR3 covers 13 residues. The CDR3 DNA sequence: TGTGCCAGCAGCTTATCAGGGACAGGCCCCTACACCTTC. This encodes CASSLSGTGPYTF.

This clone was seen a single time. The genes are TRBV18 and TRBJ2-4; TRBD1 aligns across 7 bases. The CDR3 is 16 amino acids. The V gene's germline CDR1 is KGHSH and CDR2 LQKENI. With 4 bases clipped from V and 6 bases from J, the junction kept 12 bases outside the gene matches. The CDR3 loop reads CASSRGGTGAANIQYF. The CDR3 nucleotides read TGTGCCAGCTCACGAGGTGGAACAGGGGCGGCAAACATTCAGTACTTC.

This chain joins TRBV10-1 and TRBJ2-7; 9 nucleotides match TRBD1. The CDR3 is made up of 13 amino acids. Germline V gene data show CDR1 as WNHNN and CDR2 as SYGVQD (reference sequence). The V and J ends lost 11 bases and 3 bases, in that order; junction bases with no gene match: 8. CDR3 sequence (DNA): TGCGCCGGCTGGGGACAGGGAGACTACGAGCAGTACTTC. It yields the protein CAGWGQGDYEQYF.

The chain employs TRBV5-1 and TRBJ1-3; no clear D gene. Germline CDR1 and CDR2: SGHRS and YFSETQ. Trimming took 5 bases from V and 0 from J, leaving 9 bases between them. The CDR3 covers 14 residues. The CDR3 protein is CASRWTDSGNTIYF. The DNA of the CDR3 is TGCGCCAGCAGATGGACTGACTCTGGAAACACCATATATTTT.

The V gene is TRBV4-3, the J gene TRBJ2-7; 11 nucleotides align to TRBD1. The V and J ends lost 0 bases and 3 bases, in that order; junction bases with no gene match: 1. The V gene's germline CDR1 is LGHNA and CDR2 YSLEER. This CDR3 is built from 15 residues. In DNA form, the CDR3 reads TGCGCCAGCAGCCAAGATGGGACAGGGGGCTACGAGCAGTACTTC. Its translation is CASSQDGTGGYEQYF.

The V gene is TRBV5-1, the J gene TRBJ2-3; 10 nucleotides align to TRBD2. The CDR3 loop spans 15 amino acids. From germline, CDR1 is SGHRS and CDR2 YFSETQ. The junction had 8 bases not matched to a gene; V was cut back by 4 bases and J by 6 bases. The CDR3 loop is CASSLRAGGLDTQYF. CDR3 coding DNA: TGCGCCAGCAGCCTCCGAGCGGGAGGGCTGGATACGCAGTATTTT.

CDR3 residues: CASSSYPSYNEQFF. As DNA, the CDR3 is TGTGCCAGCAGCTCATACCCCTCCTACAATGAGCAGTTCTTC. This rearrangement joins TRBV28 to TRBJ2-1; no firm D call. In germline, CDR1 is MDHEN, CDR2 SYDVKM. Deletions cut 6 bases from V and 0 bases from J, with 9 bases between. The CDR3 is 14 amino acids.

A remark on this clone: One end of the junction is discordant with germline, which a read error may explain. In the same sample, other DNA sequences code for this CDR3. V and J are TRBV7-9 and TRBJ2-1, with 10 positions matching TRBD2. Germline CDR1 reads SEHNR; CDR2 reads FQNEAQ (reference sequence). The CDR3 is 15 residues long. CDR3 DNA: TGTGCCAGCAGTCATAGCGGGAGGCTTCGGAATGAGCAATTCTTC. It is translated as CASSHSGRLRNEQFF. Based on the CDR3 plus reference TRBV7-9 and TRBJ2-1, the full variable domain is DTGVSQNPRHKITKRGQNVTFRCDPISEHNRLYWYRQTLGQGPEFLTYFQNEAQLEKSRLLSDRFSAERPKGSFSTLEIQRTEQGDSAMYLCASSHSGRLRNEQFFGPGTRLTVL.

This clone was seen more than once but under ten times. V usage is TRBV30 and J usage is TRBJ1-4; a possible D gene is TRBD1 (5 bases). Per germline, CDR1 GTSNPN and CDR2 SVGIG (reference sequence). The ends were cut back, 5 bases at V and 4 bases at J, with 14 bases in the middle. The length of the CDR3 is 14 residues. As DNA, the CDR3 is TGTGCCTGGTCCCCGGGACGTGATAATGAAAAACTGTTTTTT. As protein: CAWSPGRDNEKLFF.

This clone was observed a handful of times. This chain uses TRBV28 with TRBJ1-5; 7 bases map to TRBD1. The V gene end was trimmed by 5 bases and the J gene end by 6 bases; junction bases not matched to a gene: 4. There are 13 residues in the CDR3. Germline CDR1 MDHEN, CDR2 SYDVKM. CDR3 DNA sequence: TGTGCCAGCAGTGACAGGGAAGGTCAGCCCCAGCATTTT. Translating gives CASSDREGQPQHF.

The genes are TRBV11-3 and TRBJ2-1; 10 bases map to TRBD1. V gave up 5 bases and J gave up 5 bases; unmatched junction bases: 3. Germline CDR1 and CDR2: SGHNT and YENEEA. The CDR3 consists of 14 residues. CDR3 sequence: CASSNGQGDNEQFF. The CDR3 DNA reads TGTGCCAGCAGCAATGGACAGGGGGACAATGAGCAGTTCTTC.

The chain couples TRBV5-5 to TRBJ1-5; D is undetermined. V lost 4 bases, J lost 0 bases, and 11 bases lay in between. This CDR3 has 15 amino acids. Germline V CDR1 and CDR2: SGHKS, YYEKEE (reference sequence). The CDR3 region is CASSRDGYSNQPQHF. The CDR3 DNA is TGTGCCAGCAGCCGAGACGGTTATAGCAATCAGCCCCAGCATTTT.

CDR3 in amino acids: CASGVMHEQYF. CDR3 nucleotide sequence: TGTGCCAGCGGAGTAATGCACGAGCAGTACTTC. The chain has TRBV7-9 and TRBJ2-7; D unresolved. Trimming shortened V by 8 bases and J by 5 bases, and 10 bases separated the two germline ends. Germline V gene lookup returns CDR1 SEHNR and CDR2 FQNEAQ (reference sequence). The CDR3 covers 11 residues.

This clone showed up just once. This chain joins TRBV5-6 and TRBJ2-3, with D perhaps TRBD1 or TRBD2 (5 bases each). The V end was cut by 0 bases, the J end by 1 base, with 15 bases between. The CDR3 contains 17 residues. CDR1 and CDR2 from the germline V gene are SGHDT and YYEEEE. The CDR3, as DNA: TGTGCCAGCAGCTTGGCCTTAAGGGGAGTGGGCACAGATACGCAGTATTTT. Its protein is CASSLALRGVGTDTQYF.

This clone was observed once. This sequence joins TRBV9 and TRBJ1-2; possible D gene TRBD1, 5 bases. V was clipped by 10 bases and J by 9 bases, with 31 bases between them. The CDR3 runs 16 residues. Looked up from germline, CDR1 is SGDLS and CDR2 is YYNGEE. In DNA form, the CDR3 reads TGTGCCGCGATACCTTTACAGGTTCCGGTAACCGTAAGCTACACCTTC. Protein product: CAAIPLQVPVTVSYTF. The full variable domain, in which reference TRBV9 and TRBJ1-2 provide the parts outside the CDR3, is DSGVTQTPKHLITATGQRVTLRCSPRSGDLSVYWYQQSLDQGLQFLIQYYNGEERAKGNILERFSAQQFPDLHSELNLSSLELGDSALYFCAAIPLQVPVTVSYTFGSGTRLTVV.